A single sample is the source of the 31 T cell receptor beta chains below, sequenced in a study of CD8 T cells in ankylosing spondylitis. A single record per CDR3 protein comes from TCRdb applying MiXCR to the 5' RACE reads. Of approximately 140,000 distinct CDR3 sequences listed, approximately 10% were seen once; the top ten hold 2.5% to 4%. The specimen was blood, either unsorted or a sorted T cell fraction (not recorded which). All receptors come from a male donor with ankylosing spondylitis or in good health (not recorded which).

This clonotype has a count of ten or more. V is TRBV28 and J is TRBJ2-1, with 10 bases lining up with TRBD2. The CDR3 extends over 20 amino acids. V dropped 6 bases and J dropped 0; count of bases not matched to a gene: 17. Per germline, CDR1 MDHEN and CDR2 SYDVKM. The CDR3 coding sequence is TGTGCCAGCAGCATCCCCCCGGGGAGCGGGAGGGAAGTCTCCTACAATGAGCAGTTCTTC. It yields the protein CASSIPPGSGREVSYNEQFF.

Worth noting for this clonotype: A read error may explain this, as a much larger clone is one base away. As DNA, the CDR3 is TGCAGTGTTAGAGATCAGGAACGGGGATACACCGGGGAGCTGTTTTTT. Its protein product is CSVRDQERGYTGELFF. The chain employs TRBV20-1 and TRBJ2-2; TRBD2 might be the D (5 bases). The germline V gene encodes CDR1 DFQATT and CDR2 SNEGSKA (reference sequence). The CDR3 totals 16 residues.

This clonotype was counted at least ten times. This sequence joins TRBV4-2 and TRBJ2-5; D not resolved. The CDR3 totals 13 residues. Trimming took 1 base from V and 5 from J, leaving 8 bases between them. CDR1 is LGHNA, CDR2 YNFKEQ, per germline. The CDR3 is CASSQVRLETQYF. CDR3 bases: TGTGCCAGCAGCCAAGTCAGGCTTGAGACCCAGTACTTC.

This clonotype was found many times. This CDR3 reads CASSPGTLYEQYF. The DNA for the CDR3 is TGTGCCAGCAGTCCCGGGACATTATACGAGCAGTACTTC. The V call is TRBV27, the J call TRBJ2-7; D perhaps matches TRBD1 (6 bases). Germline V gene sequence: CDR1 MNHEY, CDR2 SMNVEV (reference sequence). This CDR3 has 13 amino acids. The V and J ends lost 5 bases and 4 bases respectively, with 12 bases between them.

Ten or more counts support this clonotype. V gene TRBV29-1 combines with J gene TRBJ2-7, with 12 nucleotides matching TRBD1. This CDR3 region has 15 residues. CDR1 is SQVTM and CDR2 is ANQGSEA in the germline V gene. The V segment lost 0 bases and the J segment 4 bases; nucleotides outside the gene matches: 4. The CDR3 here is CSVEDRDRGLYEQYF. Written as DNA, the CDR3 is TGCAGCGTTGAAGACCGGGACAGGGGGCTATACGAGCAGTACTTC.

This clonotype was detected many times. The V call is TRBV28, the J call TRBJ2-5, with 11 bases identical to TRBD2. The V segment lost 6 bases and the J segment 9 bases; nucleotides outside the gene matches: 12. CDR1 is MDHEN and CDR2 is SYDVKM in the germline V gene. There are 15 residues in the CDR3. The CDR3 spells CASRTGTSGSGAQYF. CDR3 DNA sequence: TGTGCCAGCAGAACCGGGACTAGCGGTTCAGGGGCCCAGTACTTC.

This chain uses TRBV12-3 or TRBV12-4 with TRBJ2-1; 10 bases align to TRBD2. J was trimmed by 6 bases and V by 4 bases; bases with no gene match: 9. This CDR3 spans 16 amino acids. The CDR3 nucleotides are TGTGCCAGCAGTTCCGGCCTAGCGGGAGTCCGCAATGAGCAGTTCTTC. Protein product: CASSSGLAGVRNEQFF.

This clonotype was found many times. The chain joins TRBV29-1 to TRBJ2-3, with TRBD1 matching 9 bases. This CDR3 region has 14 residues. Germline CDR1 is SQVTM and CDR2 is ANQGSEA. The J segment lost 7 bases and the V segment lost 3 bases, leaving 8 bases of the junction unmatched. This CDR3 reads CSVEGDRVWYTQYF. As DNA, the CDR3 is TGCAGCGTTGAGGGGGACAGGGTGTGGTATACGCAGTATTTT.

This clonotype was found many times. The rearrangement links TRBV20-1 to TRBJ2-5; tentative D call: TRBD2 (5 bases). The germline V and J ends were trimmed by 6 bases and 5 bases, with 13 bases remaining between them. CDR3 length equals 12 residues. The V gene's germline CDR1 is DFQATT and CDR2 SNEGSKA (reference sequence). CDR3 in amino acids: CSARRPGETQYF. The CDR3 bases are TGCAGTGCGCGGCGACCGGGGGAGACCCAGTACTTC.

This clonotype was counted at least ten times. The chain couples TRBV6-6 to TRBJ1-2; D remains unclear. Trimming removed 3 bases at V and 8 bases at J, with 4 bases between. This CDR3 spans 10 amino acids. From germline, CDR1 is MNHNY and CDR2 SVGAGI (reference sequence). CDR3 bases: TGTGCCAGCAGTTATGGGGGCTACACCTTC. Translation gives CASSYGGYTF.

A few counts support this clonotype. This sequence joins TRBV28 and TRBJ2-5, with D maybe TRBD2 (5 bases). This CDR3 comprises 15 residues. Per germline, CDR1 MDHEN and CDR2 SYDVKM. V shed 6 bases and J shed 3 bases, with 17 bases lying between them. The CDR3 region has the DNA TGTGCCAGCAGCTACCATAGCGATTACAAAGAGACCCAGTACTTC. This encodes CASSYHSDYKETQYF.

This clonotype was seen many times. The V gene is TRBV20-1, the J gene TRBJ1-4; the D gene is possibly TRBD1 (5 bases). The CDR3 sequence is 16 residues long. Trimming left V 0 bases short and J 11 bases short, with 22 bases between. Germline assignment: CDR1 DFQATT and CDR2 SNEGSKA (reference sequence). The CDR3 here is CSARDLGRASSVKLFF. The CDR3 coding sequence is TGCAGTGCTAGAGATCTTGGCAGGGCCAGTTCCGTTAAACTGTTTTTT.

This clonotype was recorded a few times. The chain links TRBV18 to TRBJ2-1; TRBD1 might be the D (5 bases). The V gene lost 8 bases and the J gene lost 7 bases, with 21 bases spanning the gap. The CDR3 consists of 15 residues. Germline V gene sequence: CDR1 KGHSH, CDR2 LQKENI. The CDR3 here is CASQFRAGFNNEQFF. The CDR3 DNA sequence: TGTGCCAGCCAGTTTCGGGCAGGGTTCAATAATGAGCAGTTCTTC.

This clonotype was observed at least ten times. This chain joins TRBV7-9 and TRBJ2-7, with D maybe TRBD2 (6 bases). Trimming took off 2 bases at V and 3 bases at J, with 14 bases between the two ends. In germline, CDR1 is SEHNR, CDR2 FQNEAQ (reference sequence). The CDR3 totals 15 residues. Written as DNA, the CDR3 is TGTGCCAGCAGCTTAAATCGGGGGACTGACTACGAGCAGTACTTC. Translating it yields CASSLNRGTDYEQYF.

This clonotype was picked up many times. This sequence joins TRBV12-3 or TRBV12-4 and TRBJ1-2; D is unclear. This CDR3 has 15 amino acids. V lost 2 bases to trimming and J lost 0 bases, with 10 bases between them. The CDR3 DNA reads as TGTGCCAGCAGTTTATGGAGAGGAGCTAACTATGGCTACACCTTC. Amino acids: CASSLWRGANYGYTF.

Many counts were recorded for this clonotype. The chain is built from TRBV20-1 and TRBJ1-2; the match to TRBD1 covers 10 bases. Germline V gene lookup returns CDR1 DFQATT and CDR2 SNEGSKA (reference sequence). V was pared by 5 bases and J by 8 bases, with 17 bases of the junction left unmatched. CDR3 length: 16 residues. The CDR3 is CSALSDRGSPMLGYTF. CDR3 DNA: TGCAGTGCTCTCTCGGACAGGGGGTCTCCGATGCTGGGCTACACCTTC.

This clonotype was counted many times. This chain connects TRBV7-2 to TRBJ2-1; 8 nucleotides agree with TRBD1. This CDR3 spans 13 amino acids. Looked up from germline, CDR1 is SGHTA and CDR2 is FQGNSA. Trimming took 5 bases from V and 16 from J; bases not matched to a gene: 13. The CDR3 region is CASSPDRGRGHFF. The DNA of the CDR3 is TGTGCCAGCAGCCCCGATAGAGGCAGGGGGCATTTCTTC.

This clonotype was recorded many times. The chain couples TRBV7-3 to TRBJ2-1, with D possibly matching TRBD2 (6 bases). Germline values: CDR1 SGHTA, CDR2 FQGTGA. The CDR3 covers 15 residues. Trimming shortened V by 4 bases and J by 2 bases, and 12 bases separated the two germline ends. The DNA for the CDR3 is TGTGCCAGCAGCTCCGGACTACCAGCCTACAATGAGCAGTTCTTC. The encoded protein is CASSSGLPAYNEQFF.

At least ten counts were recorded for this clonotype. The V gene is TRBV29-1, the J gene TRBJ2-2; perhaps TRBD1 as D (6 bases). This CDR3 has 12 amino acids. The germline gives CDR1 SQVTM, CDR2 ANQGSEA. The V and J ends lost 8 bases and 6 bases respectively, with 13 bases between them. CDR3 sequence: CSFAKGAGELFF. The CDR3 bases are TGCAGCTTCGCGAAGGGGGCCGGGGAGCTGTTTTTT.

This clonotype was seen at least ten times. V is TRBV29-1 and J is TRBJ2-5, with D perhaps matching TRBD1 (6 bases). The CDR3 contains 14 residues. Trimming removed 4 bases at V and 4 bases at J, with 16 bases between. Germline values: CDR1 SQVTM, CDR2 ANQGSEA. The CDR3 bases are TGCAGCGTTGGGCCCTCCAGGGGTGGAGAGACCCAGTACTTC. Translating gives CSVGPSRGGETQYF.

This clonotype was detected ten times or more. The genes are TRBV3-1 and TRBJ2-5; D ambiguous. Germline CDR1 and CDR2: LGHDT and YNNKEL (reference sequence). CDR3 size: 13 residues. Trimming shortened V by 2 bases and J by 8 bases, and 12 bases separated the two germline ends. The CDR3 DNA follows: TGTGCCAGCAGCCAAAACAGTCGGGTAACCCAGTACTTC. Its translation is CASSQNSRVTQYF.

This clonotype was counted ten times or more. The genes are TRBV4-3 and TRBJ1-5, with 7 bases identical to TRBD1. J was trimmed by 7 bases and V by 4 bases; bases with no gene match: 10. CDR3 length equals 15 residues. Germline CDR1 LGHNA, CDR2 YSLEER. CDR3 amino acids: CASSPKGDSRQPQHF. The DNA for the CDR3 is TGCGCCAGCAGCCCGAAAGGGGACAGCAGACAGCCCCAGCATTTT.

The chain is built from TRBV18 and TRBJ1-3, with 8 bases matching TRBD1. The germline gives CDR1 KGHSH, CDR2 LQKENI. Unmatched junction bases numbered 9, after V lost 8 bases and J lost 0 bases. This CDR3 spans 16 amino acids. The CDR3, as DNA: TGTGCCAGCGCCGCCACAGGGGGTCTCTCTGGAAACACCATATATTTT. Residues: CASAATGGLSGNTIYF.

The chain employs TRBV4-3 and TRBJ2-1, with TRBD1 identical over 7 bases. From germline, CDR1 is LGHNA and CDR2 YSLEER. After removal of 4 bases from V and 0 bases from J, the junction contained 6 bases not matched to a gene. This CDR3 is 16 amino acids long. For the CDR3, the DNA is TGCGCCAGCAGCCCATACAGGGGAAGCTCCTACAATGAGCAGTTCTTC. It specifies CASSPYRGSSYNEQFF.

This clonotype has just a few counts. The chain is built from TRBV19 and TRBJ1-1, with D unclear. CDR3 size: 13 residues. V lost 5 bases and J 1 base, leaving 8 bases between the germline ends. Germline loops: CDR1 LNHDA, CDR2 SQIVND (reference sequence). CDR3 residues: CASSHPENTEAFF. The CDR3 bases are TGTGCCAGTAGTCACCCGGAGAACACTGAAGCTTTCTTT.

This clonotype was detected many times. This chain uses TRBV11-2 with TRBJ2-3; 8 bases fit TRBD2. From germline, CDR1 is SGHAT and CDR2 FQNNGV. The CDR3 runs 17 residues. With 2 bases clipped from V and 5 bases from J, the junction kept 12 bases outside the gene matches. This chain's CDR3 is CASSLRVAGRIGDTQYF. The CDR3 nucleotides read TGTGCCAGCAGCTTAAGGGTAGCGGGGAGGATAGGAGATACGCAGTATTTT.

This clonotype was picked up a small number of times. CDR3 bases: TGCAGCGTTGGACTACAAAACACAGATACGCAGTATTTT. Translated: CSVGLQNTDTQYF. This sequence joins TRBV29-1 and TRBJ2-3; a weak D match, TRBD2 (5 bases). The germline V gene has CDR1 SQVTM and CDR2 ANQGSEA. The ends were cut back, 4 bases at V and 2 bases at J, with 10 bases in the middle. The CDR3 sequence is 13 residues long.

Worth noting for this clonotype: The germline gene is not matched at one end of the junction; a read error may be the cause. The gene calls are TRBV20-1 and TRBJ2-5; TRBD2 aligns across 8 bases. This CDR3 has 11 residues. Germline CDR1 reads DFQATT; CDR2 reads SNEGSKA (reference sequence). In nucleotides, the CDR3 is TGTGGCGGGAGGCTTTTAGAGACCCAGTACTTC. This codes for CGGRLLETQYF.

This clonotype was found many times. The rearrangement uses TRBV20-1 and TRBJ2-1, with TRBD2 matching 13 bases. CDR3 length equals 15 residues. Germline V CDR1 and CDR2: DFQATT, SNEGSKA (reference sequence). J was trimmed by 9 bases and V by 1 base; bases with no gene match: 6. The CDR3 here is CSARGTSGSPIEQFF. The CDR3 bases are TGCAGTGCTAGAGGGACTAGCGGGAGTCCAATTGAGCAGTTCTTC.

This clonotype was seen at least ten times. CDR3 DNA: TGTGCCAGCAGCTTAGATCCCCCGCCCCAGGGTTGGCAGTTCTTC. It encodes CASSLDPPPQGWQFF. The chain recombines TRBV11-2 with TRBJ2-1; D might be TRBD1 (5 bases). The CDR3 has 15 residues. Germline assignment: CDR1 SGHAT and CDR2 FQNNGV. V was shortened by 0 bases and J by 12 bases, with 18 bases between the two germline ends.

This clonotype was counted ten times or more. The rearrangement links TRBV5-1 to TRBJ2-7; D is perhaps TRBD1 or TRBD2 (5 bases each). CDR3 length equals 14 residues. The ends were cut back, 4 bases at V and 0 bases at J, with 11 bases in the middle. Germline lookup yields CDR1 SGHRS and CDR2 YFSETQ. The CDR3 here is CASSPGTFSYEQYF. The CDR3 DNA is TGCGCCAGCAGCCCCGGGACCTTCTCCTACGAGCAGTACTTC.